The clone carrying this T cell receptor beta chain appeared once. As yet, its antigen is unknown. Treatment here: 15 Gy SBRT to primary tumor, nephrectomy 4 weeks later. Nephrectomy followed 15 Gy stereotactic body radiation by 4 weeks. In germline, CDR1 is SGHRS, CDR2 YFSETQ. The length of the CDR3 is 15 residues. V dropped 4 bases and J dropped 2; count of bases not matched to a gene: 7. Method: immunoSEQ multiplex PCR; TCRdb's copy keeps in-frame clones and lacks some. The sample consists of under 20,000 clones, 50% to 65% of them appearing once. The source of the sample is a study of radiation and T cells in renal cell carcinoma. Study results and limitations: Dominant CDR3 motifs occupied more repertoire in irradiated than control tumors. From baseline, blood top tumor clonotypes peaked at 2 weeks post-radiation.

This TCR was sampled from a woman between 70 and 85 years old with renal cell carcinoma. The sequencing here drew on tumor tissue, taken from a patient whose treatment included radiotherapy and nephrectomy. This chain links TRBV5-1 with TRBJ2-7, with TRBD1 matching over 9 bases. The CDR3, as DNA: TGCGCCAGCAGCCGCGACAGGGGGGAAACCTACGAGCAGTACTTC. It is translated as CASSRDRGETYEQYF. The full variable domain, in which reference TRBV5-1 and TRBJ2-7 provide the parts outside the CDR3, is KAGVTQTPRYLIKTRGQQVTLSCSPISGHRSVSWYQQTPGQGLQFLFEYFSETQRNKGNFPGRFSGRQFSNSRSEMNVSTLELGDSALYLCASSRDRGETYEQYFGPGTRLTVT.